A single sample is the source of the 12 T cell receptor beta chains below, sequenced in a study of blood T cell repertoires in COVID-19. The data were produced by immunoSEQ multiplex PCR, yet TCRdb's version contains in-frame clones alone and is incomplete. The sample records roughly 140,000 clones, 65% to 85% being singletons. Input material: PBMCs or T cells enriched from blood (not recorded which). The receptors here all came from a woman aged 45-59 years who had been exposed to COVID-19.

This clone was detected once. V gene TRBV6-5 combines with J gene TRBJ2-7, with TRBD1 matching 7 bases. CDR1 is MNHEY and CDR2 is SVGAGI in the germline V gene. V lost 10 bases to trimming and J lost 7 bases; unmatched junction nucleotides: 16. The CDR3 spans 14 residues. CDR3 amino acids: CAITPGTAMGEQYF. As DNA, the CDR3 is TGTGCCATAACACCCGGGACAGCCATGGGGGAGCAGTACTTC.

The chain combines TRBV5-6 with TRBJ1-4; TRBD1 aligns across 9 bases. The germline V gene encodes CDR1 SGHDT and CDR2 YYEEEE. V gave up 3 bases and J gave up 8 bases; unmatched junction bases: 14. The CDR3 is 17 amino acids. The CDR3 nucleotides are TGTGCCAGCAGCTCGGTAAGGCAAACAGGGGGCCAAGAAAAACTGTTTTTT. Translation: CASSSVRQTGGQEKLFF.

A single count supports this clone. The chain links TRBV6-1 to TRBJ1-1; 9 bases line up with TRBD1. The CDR3 consists of 15 residues. The junction had 2 bases not matched to a gene; V was cut back by 3 bases and J by 0 bases. Germline V lookup: CDR1 MNHNS, CDR2 SASEGT. CDR3 nucleotides: TGTGCCAGCAGTGAGAGGACAGGGGTGAACACTGAAGCTTTCTTT. Translating it yields CASSERTGVNTEAFF.

This clone was observed once. The CDR3 coding sequence is TGTGCCAGCAGTGAGACTGGGGGGATCGAGCAGTACTTC. Its protein is CASSETGGIEQYF. V is TRBV6-1 and J is TRBJ2-7, with TRBD2 as a possible D gene (6 bases). The CDR3 consists of 13 residues. The germline CDR1 and CDR2 sequences are MNHNS and SASEGT. With 3 bases removed from V and 6 bases from J, the gap between germline ends came to 12 bases.

The count of this clone is one. The gene calls are TRBV27 and TRBJ1-6; no firm D call. This CDR3 is 14 amino acids long. V was clipped by 6 bases and J by 14 bases, with 20 bases between them. The germline CDR1 and CDR2 sequences are MNHEY and SMNVEV (reference sequence). The CDR3 DNA reads TGTGCCAGCAGATCACTGACTCCAAGAGGTTCCCTCCACTTT. Translating it yields CASRSLTPRGSLHF.

The chain uses TRBV11-2 and TRBJ2-7, with 9 bases identical to TRBD1. The CDR3 covers 14 residues. Germline V gene sequence: CDR1 SGHAT, CDR2 FQNNGV. Trimming at V came to 3 bases and at J to 6 bases, leaving 6 bases not matched to a gene. CDR3 sequence reads: CASSFRTGESEQYF. The CDR3 bases are TGTGCCAGCAGCTTCAGGACAGGGGAAAGCGAGCAGTACTTC.

CDR3 amino acids: CASSFIGNNGEQYF. In nucleotides, the CDR3 is TGTGCCAGCAGCTTTATCGGGAATAATGGCGAGCAGTACTTC. The chain links TRBV5-4 to TRBJ2-7; possibly TRBD2 for D (5 bases). Germline values: CDR1 SGHNT, CDR2 YYREEE (reference sequence). The CDR3 has 14 amino acids. Trimming stripped 2 bases from V and 6 bases from J, with 15 bases between.

This chain connects TRBV6-5 to TRBJ1-2; D possibly corresponds to TRBD1 (6 bases). This CDR3 has 15 amino acids. The V and J ends lost 8 bases and 2 bases respectively, with 18 bases between them. Germline V CDR1 and CDR2: MNHEY, SVGAGI. DNA of the CDR3: TGTGCCAGCCCCCGGGAGGGGGGGAAAAACTATGGCTACACCTTC. Its translation: CASPREGGKNYGYTF.

This clone was seen a few times. The chain joins TRBV5-1 to TRBJ1-1, with D hard to call. The CDR3 has 14 amino acids. Per germline, CDR1 SGHRS and CDR2 YFSETQ. Deletions cut 1 base from V and 3 bases from J, with 10 bases between. CDR3 sequence (DNA): TGCGCCAGCAGCTTGTGGGGAGGTGACACTGAAGCTTTCTTT. Protein sequence: CASSLWGGDTEAFF.

The J gene is TRBJ1-1, the V gene TRBV3-1 (or the pseudogene TRBV3-2); possibly TRBD1 for D (5 bases). The CDR3 sequence is 16 residues long. V was clipped by 4 bases and J by 4 bases, with 19 bases between them. Germline V CDR1 and CDR2: LGHDT, YNNKEL (reference sequence). In DNA, the CDR3 is TGTGCCAGCAGCCTTCGACCGACGGGGGGATCCACTGAAGCTTTCTTT. The encoded protein is CASSLRPTGGSTEAFF.

CDR3 residues: CASSPLRTAPNYGYTF. The CDR3 DNA sequence: TGTGCCAGCTCACCATTAAGGACAGCCCCTAACTATGGCTACACCTTC. The chain carries TRBV18 and TRBJ1-2; TRBD1 might be the D (6 bases). The CDR3 has 16 residues. V lost 2 bases to trimming and J lost 0 bases, with 13 bases between them. Germline loops: CDR1 KGHSH, CDR2 LQKENI.

The rearrangement links TRBV4-2 to TRBJ2-7, with TRBD1 matching 7 bases. The CDR3 totals 16 residues. The ends lost 5 bases at V and 6 bases at J; junction bases unmatched: 16. Germline CDR1 and CDR2: LGHNA and YNFKEQ. CDR3 region: CASSSLDRAWRGEQYF. In DNA, the CDR3 is TGTGCCAGCAGCTCCTTAGACAGGGCCTGGCGAGGCGAGCAGTACTTC.